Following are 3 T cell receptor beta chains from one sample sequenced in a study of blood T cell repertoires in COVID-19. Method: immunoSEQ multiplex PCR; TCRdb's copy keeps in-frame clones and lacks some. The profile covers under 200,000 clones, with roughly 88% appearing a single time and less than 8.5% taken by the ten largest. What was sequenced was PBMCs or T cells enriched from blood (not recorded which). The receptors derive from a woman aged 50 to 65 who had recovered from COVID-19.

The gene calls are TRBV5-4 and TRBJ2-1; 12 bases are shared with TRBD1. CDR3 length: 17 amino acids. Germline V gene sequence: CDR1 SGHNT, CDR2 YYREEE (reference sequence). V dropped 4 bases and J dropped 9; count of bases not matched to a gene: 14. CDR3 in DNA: TGTGCCAGCAGCCTAGGCCTGGGACAGGGGGCGGCCGGTGAGCAGTTCTTC. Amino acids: CASSLGLGQGAAGEQFF.

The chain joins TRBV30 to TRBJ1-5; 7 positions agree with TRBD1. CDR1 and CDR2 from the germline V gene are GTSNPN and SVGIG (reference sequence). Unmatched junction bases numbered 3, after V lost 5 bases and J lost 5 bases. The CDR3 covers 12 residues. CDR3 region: CAWGTADQPQHF. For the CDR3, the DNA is TGTGCCTGGGGGACAGCTGATCAGCCCCAGCATTTT.

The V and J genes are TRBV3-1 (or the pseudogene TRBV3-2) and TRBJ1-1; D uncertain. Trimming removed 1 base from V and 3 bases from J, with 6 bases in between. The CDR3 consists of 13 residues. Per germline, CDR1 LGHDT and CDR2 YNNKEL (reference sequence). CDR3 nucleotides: TGTGCCAGCAGCCAAGGGACTCACACTGAAGCTTTCTTT. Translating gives CASSQGTHTEAFF.